The 24 T cell receptor beta chains presented below share a single source sample, sequenced in a study of T cells after yellow fever vaccination. TCRdb independently ran MiXCR on the 5' RACE reads; one entry per CDR3 protein. This table holds fewer than 450,000 distinct CDR3 sequences, 8.1% found once. Sequencing was performed on PBMCs, taken around 45 days after the first yellow fever vaccination. The source is a man in his late teens or twenties who received the YFV17D yellow fever vaccine.

V is TRBV5-1 and J is TRBJ2-1; possibly TRBD1 for D (5 bases). Germline V gene sequence: CDR1 SGHRS, CDR2 YFSETQ. The germline V and J ends were trimmed by 1 base and 0 bases, with 8 bases remaining between them. This CDR3 spans 15 amino acids. The CDR3 protein is CASSLKGDSYNEQFF. In DNA, the CDR3 is TGCGCCAGCAGCTTGAAAGGGGACTCCTACAATGAGCAGTTCTTC.

The CDR3 loop reads CASSDPSGTEKLFF. As DNA, the CDR3 is TGTGCCAGCAGTGATCCCTCCGGGACAGAAAAACTGTTTTTT. The rearrangement links TRBV25-1 to TRBJ1-4, with D possibly matching TRBD1 (6 bases). V lost 3 bases and J lost 8, with 13 bases in between. The CDR3 spans 14 residues. Germline CDR1 is MGHDK and CDR2 is SYGVNS.

The chain employs TRBV14 and TRBJ2-7; perhaps TRBD1 as D (6 bases). Trimming took off 0 bases at V and 3 bases at J, with 12 bases between the two ends. This CDR3 comprises 15 residues. Germline assignment: CDR1 SGHDN and CDR2 FVKESK. CDR3 DNA: TGTGCCAGCAGCCAAGAGGGACACGGAATCTACGAGCAGTACTTC. It translates to CASSQEGHGIYEQYF.

The V and J genes are TRBV18 and TRBJ2-5; maybe TRBD2 (6 bases). The V end was cut by 0 bases, the J end by 3 bases, with 8 bases between. Germline-derived CDR1 and CDR2 are KGHSH and LQKENI. The CDR3 loop spans 14 amino acids. The CDR3 nucleotides read TGTGCCAGCTCACCACCAGGCGGGGAAGAGACCCAGTACTTC. Translated, it gives CASSPPGGEETQYF.

The J gene is TRBJ2-7, the V gene TRBV14; a possible D gene is TRBD1 (5 bases). CDR1 SGHDN and CDR2 FVKESK come from the germline V gene. CDR3 length equals 13 residues. Trimming removed 0 bases at V and 9 bases at J, with 12 bases between. The CDR3 here is CASSQERGIRQYV. The CDR3 region has the DNA TGTGCCAGCAGCCAAGAAAGGGGAATTAGGCAGTACGTC.

This clonotype has just one count. The gene calls are TRBV6-6 and TRBJ1-1, with unresolved D. V was shortened by 5 bases and J by 4 bases, with 11 bases between the two germline ends. Germline CDR1 MNHNY, CDR2 SVGAGI (reference sequence). The CDR3 runs 13 residues. The CDR3 DNA reads as TGTGCCAGCAGTGACCCGGGGTTCACTGAAGCTTTCTTT. Residues: CASSDPGFTEAFF.

The V gene is TRBV30, the J gene TRBJ1-6; the match to TRBD1 covers 7 bases. There are 12 residues in the CDR3. Per the germline V gene, CDR1 is GTSNPN and CDR2 is SVGIG (reference sequence). V shed 8 bases, J shed 10 bases, and the junction held 8 bases outside the gene matches. The CDR3, as DNA: TGTGCCGGGGCCAGGGGGGACTCACCCCTCCACTTT. This codes for CAGARGDSPLHF.

The rearrangement links TRBV20-1 to TRBJ2-3; D ambiguous. The CDR3 spans 15 residues. In germline, CDR1 is DFQATT, CDR2 SNEGSKA (reference sequence). V lost 3 bases and J lost 1, with 14 bases in between. CDR3 in DNA: TGCAGTGCTAGTATCCAGAAGTGGGGCACAGATACGCAGTATTTT. This sequence encodes CSASIQKWGTDTQYF.

The rearrangement links TRBV5-1 to TRBJ2-3; 7 nucleotides line up with TRBD2. After removal of 2 bases from V and 3 bases from J, the junction contained 3 bases not matched to a gene. Germline V gene data show CDR1 as SGHRS and CDR2 as YFSETQ. The CDR3 has 14 amino acids. The CDR3 sequence is CASSFKRGTDTQYF. The CDR3 nucleotides are TGCGCCAGCAGCTTCAAGCGGGGTACAGATACGCAGTATTTT. The whole variable domain, filled in from reference TRBV5-1 and TRBJ2-3, reads KAGVTQTPRYLIKTRGQQVTLSCSPISGHRSVSWYQQTPGQGLQFLFEYFSETQRNKGNFPGRFSGRQFSNSRSEMNVSTLELGDSALYLCASSFKRGTDTQYFGPGTRLTVL.

This clonotype occurred a few times. This chain joins TRBV4-1 and TRBJ1-3; tentative D call: TRBD1 (5 bases). The germline gives CDR1 MGHRA, CDR2 YSYEKL. V lost 5 bases, J lost 1 base, and 9 bases lay in between. This CDR3 has 14 amino acids. CDR3 DNA: TGCGCCAGCAGCGTAGGGGATTCTGGAAACACCATATATTTT. Translated: CASSVGDSGNTIYF.

J is TRBJ1-4 and V is TRBV7-6; D might be TRBD1 (5 bases). In germline, CDR1 is SGHVS, CDR2 FNYEAQ. Trimming cost V 5 bases and J 6 bases, with 16 bases left between them. The CDR3 sequence is 15 residues long. In DNA, the CDR3 is TGTGCCAGCAGCCCCCGGGACGGGAAAGATGAAAAACTGTTTTTT. Its protein is CASSPRDGKDEKLFF.

This clonotype was seen only a few times. The V gene is TRBV5-1, the J gene TRBJ2-3; possibly TRBD1 or TRBD2 for D (6 bases each). V lost 2 bases, J lost 5 bases, and 15 bases lay in between. This CDR3 is built from 15 residues. Germline V CDR1 and CDR2: SGHRS, YFSETQ. The chain's CDR3 is CASSFLGGHGDTQYF. CDR3 sequence (DNA): TGCGCCAGCAGCTTCTTAGGGGGGCATGGAGATACGCAGTATTTT.

CDR3 amino acids: CASSLRTSGYTDTQYF. The DNA for the CDR3 is TGTGCCAGCAGCTTGAGGACTAGCGGGTACACAGATACGCAGTATTTT. The chain uses TRBV5-6 and TRBJ2-3; 11 positions agree with TRBD2. V dropped 1 base and J dropped 2; count of bases not matched to a gene: 3. The germline V gene encodes CDR1 SGHDT and CDR2 YYEEEE. The CDR3 contains 16 residues.

The rearrangement uses TRBV4-1 and TRBJ2-2; weak D call: TRBD1 (6 bases). The V end was cut by 2 bases, the J end by 1 base, with 14 bases between. Germline V gene data show CDR1 as MGHRA and CDR2 as YSYEKL. The length of the CDR3 is 17 residues. CDR3 sequence (DNA): TGCGCCAGCAGCCAACCAGGGACACAGATGAACACCGGGGAGCTGTTTTTT. This gives the protein CASSQPGTQMNTGELFF.

This clonotype was observed at least ten times. This chain uses TRBV4-2 with TRBJ2-1; no reliable D call. CDR3 length equals 16 residues. The V end was cut by 0 bases, the J end by 0 bases, with 9 bases between. Germline values: CDR1 LGHNA, CDR2 YNFKEQ. The CDR3 loop is CASSQEGSTSYNEQFF. DNA for the CDR3: TGTGCCAGCAGCCAAGAGGGATCTACCTCCTACAATGAGCAGTTCTTC.

This clonotype showed up many times. The chain employs TRBV7-2 and TRBJ2-1, with a tentative D call TRBD2 (6 bases). CDR1 and CDR2 (germline): SGHTA, FQGNSA. Trimming took off 5 bases at V and 0 bases at J, with 11 bases between the two ends. The CDR3 spans 15 residues. The CDR3 DNA is TGTGCCAGCAGCCTCGGGGGTGACTCCTACAATGAGCAGTTCTTC. Its protein is CASSLGGDSYNEQFF.

This clonotype was observed a few times. This chain connects TRBV6-2 or TRBV6-3 to TRBJ2-2; no definite D call. The V and J ends lost 2 bases and 8 bases respectively, with 12 bases between them. The CDR3 contains 14 residues. Per germline, CDR1 MNHEY and CDR2 SVGEGT. CDR3 in amino acids: CASSYVARRGELFF. CDR3 sequence (DNA): TGTGCCAGCAGTTACGTGGCCCGCAGAGGGGAGCTGTTTTTT.

This clonotype appeared many times. The chain joins TRBV5-5 to TRBJ2-3; no firm D call. The V and J ends lost 1 base and 0 bases respectively, with 9 bases between them. This CDR3 has 15 amino acids. The germline CDR1 and CDR2 sequences are SGHKS and YYEKEE (reference sequence). The CDR3 sequence: CASSLRASSTDTQYF. CDR3 bases: TGTGCCAGCAGCTTGCGGGCATCTAGCACAGATACGCAGTATTTT.

This chain joins TRBV20-1 and TRBJ1-5; 7 positions agree with TRBD1. In germline, CDR1 is DFQATT, CDR2 SNEGSKA (reference sequence). This CDR3 has 16 residues. Trimming took 3 bases from V and 4 from J; bases not matched to a gene: 12. The CDR3 DNA reads TGCAGTGCTAGGGGAAACAGGGGTTTTGGGAATCAGCCCCAGCATTTT. It is translated as CSARGNRGFGNQPQHF.

The CDR3 loop reads CSASSAANTEAFF. CDR3 in DNA: TGCAGTGCTAGCTCGGCGGCGAACACTGAAGCTTTCTTT. The rearrangement links TRBV20-1 to TRBJ1-1; no clear D gene. Trimming took 3 bases from V and 1 from J, leaving 9 bases between them. The CDR3 length is 13 residues. Germline V lookup: CDR1 DFQATT, CDR2 SNEGSKA (reference sequence).

This clonotype was detected only a few times. J is TRBJ2-7 and V is TRBV6-2 or TRBV6-3; 7 bases match TRBD2. The J segment lost 3 bases and the V segment lost 0 bases, leaving 8 bases of the junction unmatched. The CDR3 has 16 amino acids. The germline CDR1 and CDR2 sequences are MNHEY and SVGEGT. The CDR3 region has the DNA TGTGCCAGCAGTTACTCGAATTGGGAGGGGCACTACGAGCAGTACTTC. Translated, it gives CASSYSNWEGHYEQYF.

The chain couples TRBV6-1 to TRBJ2-5; maybe TRBD1 (5 bases). The CDR3 has 13 amino acids. Germline V gives CDR1 MNHNS, CDR2 SASEGT. The V end lost 6 bases, the J end lost 5 bases, and 13 bases lay between the germline ends. The CDR3 here is CASRQDTMETQYF. The CDR3 DNA is TGTGCCAGCAGACAGGACACAATGGAGACCCAGTACTTC.

This chain uses TRBV5-4 with TRBJ1-5; possible D gene TRBD1, 6 bases. The CDR3 extends over 14 amino acids. Germline values: CDR1 SGHNT, CDR2 YYREEE (reference sequence). V lost 5 bases to trimming and J lost 5 bases, with 14 bases between them. As DNA, the CDR3 is TGTGCCAGCAGTTCAGGGGTGAGCGATCAGCCCCAGCATTTT. Its protein is CASSSGVSDQPQHF. Full variable domain (missing parts from reference TRBV5-4 and TRBJ1-5): ETGVTQSPTHLIKTRGQQVTLRCSSQSGHNTVSWYQQALGQGPQFIFQYYREEENGRGNFPPRFSGLQFPNYSSELNVNALELDDSALYLCASSSGVSDQPQHFGDGTRLSIL.

This clonotype was recorded a few times. The chain has TRBV6-2 or TRBV6-3 and TRBJ2-2; D is uncertain. The CDR3 has 14 amino acids. Germline V CDR1 and CDR2: MNHEY, SVGEGT. The ends were cut back, 0 bases at V and 7 bases at J, with 9 bases in the middle. CDR3 in amino acids: CASSYSGLIGELFF. The CDR3 DNA sequence: TGTGCCAGCAGTTACTCCGGCCTAATCGGGGAGCTGTTTTTT.